This is a list of T cell receptor beta chains from one sample in a study of T-cell memory formation after mild COVID-19. TCRdb independently ran MiXCR on the 5' RACE reads; one entry per CDR3 protein. The table lists some 300,000 distinct CDR3 sequences, 20% of them singletons. Sequencing was done on a sample of PBMCs or a T cell subset sorted from them (not recorded which). Every receptor here comes from a man between 18 and 29 years old who had mild COVID-19 (a few samples of this study predate the infection). Cell type and time point are not known. The CDR3 runs from the conserved cysteine through the conserved F or W. The order of the fields is V gene, J gene, D gene, clone size, CDR3 protein, CDR3 DNA. The D gene is left open where the match is weak. Expanded clones are given a class, and other clones once, few, many or no size at all.

v_call: TRBV10-2
j_call: TRBJ2-3
d_call: .
clone_size: many
cdr3_aa: CASGSSYRTDTQYF
cdr3_nt: TGCGCCAGCGGCTCCTCCTATAGAACAGATACGCAGTATTTT

v_call: TRBV4-1
j_call: TRBJ2-2
d_call: .
clone_size: many
cdr3_aa: CASSQGSGELFF
cdr3_nt: TGTGCCAGCAGCCAGGGGTCCGGGGAGCTGTTTTTT

v_call: TRBV11-2
j_call: TRBJ2-1
d_call: TRBD2
clone_size: many
cdr3_aa: CASSSLAGTMSIEQFF
cdr3_nt: TGTGCCAGCAGCTCTCTAGCGGGGACAATGTCCATTGAGCAGTTCTTC

v_call: TRBV5-1
j_call: TRBJ2-6
d_call: .
clone_size: .
cdr3_aa: CASSLGTRLGSGANVLTF
cdr3_nt: TGCGCCAGCAGCTTGGGGACTCGGCTGGGCTCTGGGGCCAACGTCCTGACTTTC

v_call: TRBV7-9
j_call: TRBJ2-1
d_call: TRBD2
clone_size: few
cdr3_aa: CASSFGLAGFDEQFF
cdr3_nt: TGTGCCAGCAGCTTCGGACTAGCGGGGTTCGATGAGCAGTTCTTC

v_call: TRBV25-1
j_call: TRBJ2-5
d_call: .
clone_size: few
cdr3_aa: CASSPTNSAQETQYF
cdr3_nt: TGTGCCAGCAGTCCGACCAATTCGGCCCAAGAGACCCAGTACTTC

v_call: TRBV5-5
j_call: TRBJ2-5
d_call: TRBD1
clone_size: .
cdr3_aa: CASSALQGRETQYF
cdr3_nt: TGTGCCAGCAGCGCATTACAGGGGCGGGAGACCCAGTACTTC

v_call: TRBV20-1
j_call: TRBJ2-1
d_call: .
clone_size: .
cdr3_aa: CSARVTWDLGNEQFF
cdr3_nt: TGCAGTGCTAGAGTCACTTGGGACCTGGGGAATGAGCAGTTCTTC

v_call: TRBV5-4
j_call: TRBJ1-4
d_call: .
clone_size: .
cdr3_aa: CASSTGHSNEKLFF
cdr3_nt: TGTGCCAGCAGTACGGGACACTCTAATGAAAAACTGTTTTTT

v_call: TRBV2
j_call: TRBJ1-1
d_call: TRBD1
clone_size: .
cdr3_aa: CASSEGATGGTEAFF
cdr3_nt: TGTGCCAGCAGTGAAGGGGCAACAGGGGGGACTGAAGCTTTCTTT

v_call: TRBV5-6
j_call: TRBJ1-2
d_call: .
clone_size: .
cdr3_aa: CASSLRGGDYGYTF
cdr3_nt: TGTGCCAGCAGCTTGCGTGGGGGGGACTATGGCTACACCTTC

v_call: TRBV7-2
j_call: TRBJ2-7
d_call: .
clone_size: .
cdr3_aa: CASSLVNYEQYF
cdr3_nt: TGTGCCAGCAGCTTAGTAAATTACGAGCAGTACTTC

v_call: TRBV12-5
j_call: TRBJ1-5
d_call: .
clone_size: few
cdr3_aa: CASGFKGAVQPQHF
cdr3_nt: TGTGCTAGTGGTTTTAAAGGGGCGGTTCAGCCCCAGCATTTT

v_call: TRBV5-1
j_call: TRBJ2-5
d_call: .
clone_size: .
cdr3_aa: CASSPASAGRPRETQYF
cdr3_nt: TGCGCCAGCAGCCCTGCTTCTGCGGGGCGCCCGCGGGAGACCCAGTACTTC

v_call: TRBV6-2/TRBV6-3
j_call: TRBJ1-5
d_call: TRBD1
clone_size: few
cdr3_aa: CASSKQGAYNQPQHF
cdr3_nt: TGTGCCAGCAGTAAGCAGGGGGCATACAATCAGCCCCAGCATTTT

v_call: TRBV7-2
j_call: TRBJ2-3
d_call: .
clone_size: few
cdr3_aa: CASSFLSVTDTQYF
cdr3_nt: TGTGCCAGCAGCTTCCTTAGCGTCACAGATACGCAGTATTTT

v_call: TRBV12-3/TRBV12-4
j_call: TRBJ1-2
d_call: .
clone_size: .
cdr3_aa: CASSQTSGALSVWGLYGYTF
cdr3_nt: TGTGCCAGCAGCCAAACGAGCGGGGCGCTTTCTGTTTGGGGGCTCTATGGCTACACCTTC

v_call: TRBV4-1
j_call: TRBJ1-2
d_call: TRBD1
clone_size: .
cdr3_aa: CASSTREGQYYGYTF
cdr3_nt: TGCGCCAGTTCGACTCGGGAGGGACAGTACTATGGCTACACCTTC

v_call: TRBV28
j_call: TRBJ2-3
d_call: .
clone_size: .
cdr3_aa: CASSFGAESTDTQYF
cdr3_nt: TGTGCCAGCAGTTTCGGCGCGGAAAGCACAGATACGCAGTATTTT

v_call: TRBV4-1
j_call: TRBJ1-3
d_call: .
clone_size: .
cdr3_aa: CASSLRQTSGNTIYF
cdr3_nt: TGCGCCAGCAGCCTAAGACAGACCTCTGGAAACACCATATATTTT

v_call: TRBV5-1
j_call: TRBJ1-6
d_call: TRBD1
clone_size: many
cdr3_aa: CASCDRDNSPLHF
cdr3_nt: TGCGCCAGCTGTGACAGGGATAATTCACCCCTCCACTTT

v_call: TRBV6-6
j_call: TRBJ2-7
d_call: .
clone_size: many
cdr3_aa: CATFAGLYEQYF
cdr3_nt: TGTGCCACCTTCGCGGGCCTCTACGAGCAGTACTTC

v_call: TRBV27
j_call: TRBJ2-2
d_call: .
clone_size: .
cdr3_aa: CASGNMGALVVGELFF
cdr3_nt: TGTGCCAGCGGTAATATGGGGGCTCTAGTCGTCGGGGAGCTGTTTTTT

v_call: TRBV7-2
j_call: TRBJ2-3
d_call: TRBD2
clone_size: .
cdr3_aa: CASSLGGGGITDTQYF
cdr3_nt: TGTGCCAGCAGCCTCGGGGGGGGTGGGATCACAGATACGCAGTATTTT

v_call: TRBV5-1
j_call: TRBJ1-5
d_call: TRBD1
clone_size: .
cdr3_aa: CASSLEVTGGQNQPQHF
cdr3_nt: TGCGCCAGCAGCTTGGAGGTGACAGGGGGTCAAAATCAGCCCCAGCATTTT

v_call: TRBV27
j_call: TRBJ2-3
d_call: .
clone_size: .
cdr3_aa: CASSLGALVTDTQYF
cdr3_nt: TGTGCCAGCAGTTTGGGGGCGCTGGTCACAGATACGCAGTATTTT

v_call: TRBV4-1
j_call: TRBJ1-2
d_call: .
clone_size: .
cdr3_aa: CASSHLETDTYGYTF
cdr3_nt: TGCGCCAGCAGCCACTTGGAGACAGATACTTATGGCTACACCTTC

v_call: TRBV20-1
j_call: TRBJ2-3
d_call: TRBD2
clone_size: .
cdr3_aa: CSAPPGGGTDTQYF
cdr3_nt: TGCAGTGCTCCGCCCGGGGGGGGCACAGATACGCAGTATTTT

v_call: TRBV5-8
j_call: TRBJ2-3
d_call: .
clone_size: few
cdr3_aa: CASSWRRVLTDTQYF
cdr3_nt: TGTGCCAGCAGCTGGCGGCGGGTGCTCACAGATACGCAGTATTTT

v_call: TRBV19
j_call: TRBJ2-3
d_call: TRBD2
clone_size: few
cdr3_aa: CASSGAGGDTQYF
cdr3_nt: TGTGCCAGTAGTGGCGCGGGGGGAGATACGCAGTATTTT

v_call: TRBV5-1
j_call: TRBJ2-4
d_call: .
clone_size: .
cdr3_aa: CASREQSLAKNIQYF
cdr3_nt: TGCGCCAGCAGAGAACAGTCCCTAGCCAAAAACATTCAGTACTTC

v_call: TRBV7-6
j_call: TRBJ2-1
d_call: .
clone_size: many
cdr3_aa: CASSPSWDEQFF
cdr3_nt: TGTGCCAGCAGCCCATCATGGGATGAGCAGTTCTTC

v_call: TRBV27
j_call: TRBJ1-1
d_call: TRBD1
clone_size: .
cdr3_aa: CASSSTGQGGIAEAFF
cdr3_nt: TGTGCCAGCAGTTCAACGGGACAGGGGGGGATCGCTGAAGCTTTCTTT

v_call: TRBV6-5
j_call: TRBJ1-6
d_call: TRBD1
clone_size: .
cdr3_aa: CASSDRGGVNSPLHF
cdr3_nt: TGTGCCAGCAGTGACAGGGGGGGCGTGAATTCACCCCTCCACTTT

v_call: TRBV6-1
j_call: TRBJ1-1
d_call: .
clone_size: .
cdr3_aa: CASRQGSLGTEAFF
cdr3_nt: TGTGCCAGCAGACAGGGTTCCCTCGGTACTGAAGCTTTCTTT

v_call: TRBV7-3
j_call: TRBJ2-2
d_call: .
clone_size: .
cdr3_aa: CASSLTGEHTGELFF
cdr3_nt: TGTGCCAGCAGCTTAACAGGGGAGCACACCGGGGAGCTGTTTTTT

v_call: TRBV7-3
j_call: TRBJ2-5
d_call: .
clone_size: few
cdr3_aa: CASSSDRGQTQYF
cdr3_nt: TGTGCCAGCAGCTCCGACCGGGGGCAGACCCAGTACTTC

v_call: TRBV7-8
j_call: TRBJ2-7
d_call: .
clone_size: few
cdr3_aa: CASSFRDTEQYF
cdr3_nt: TGTGCCAGCAGCTTCCGGGACACCGAGCAGTACTTC

v_call: TRBV19
j_call: TRBJ2-2
d_call: TRBD1
clone_size: .
cdr3_aa: CASHTGTGSTGELFF
cdr3_nt: TGTGCCAGTCATACCGGGACAGGGTCCACCGGGGAGCTGTTTTTT

v_call: TRBV5-1
j_call: TRBJ2-3
d_call: .
clone_size: .
cdr3_aa: CASSLHVTDTQYF
cdr3_nt: TGCGCCAGCAGCTTACATGTCACAGATACGCAGTATTTT

v_call: TRBV14
j_call: TRBJ2-1
d_call: .
clone_size: few
cdr3_aa: CASTPGGSEQFF
cdr3_nt: TGTGCCAGCACCCCTGGAGGCAGTGAGCAGTTCTTC

v_call: TRBV11-2
j_call: TRBJ1-1
d_call: .
clone_size: .
cdr3_aa: CASSLRGVSTEAFF
cdr3_nt: TGTGCCAGCAGCCTCCGGGGGGTAAGCACTGAAGCTTTCTTT

v_call: TRBV7-9
j_call: TRBJ2-3
d_call: TRBD1
clone_size: .
cdr3_aa: CASSLARGGDTQYF
cdr3_nt: TGTGCCAGCAGCTTAGCTCGAGGGGGCGATACGCAGTATTTT

v_call: TRBV10-2
j_call: TRBJ2-6
d_call: .
clone_size: .
cdr3_aa: CASSEGIFSGANVLTF
cdr3_nt: TGCGCCAGCAGTGAGGGGATATTCTCTGGGGCCAACGTCCTGACTTTC

v_call: TRBV15
j_call: TRBJ2-1
d_call: .
clone_size: .
cdr3_aa: CATSRESSSSSYNEQFF
cdr3_nt: TGTGCCACCAGCAGAGAAAGTAGTAGTTCCTCCTACAATGAGCAGTTCTTC

v_call: TRBV5-1
j_call: TRBJ1-3
d_call: .
clone_size: .
cdr3_aa: CASSSGRGGSDTIYF
cdr3_nt: TGCGCCAGCAGCTCCGGGCGAGGTGGGTCGGACACCATATATTTT

v_call: TRBV5-1
j_call: TRBJ1-1
d_call: .
clone_size: .
cdr3_aa: CASSHRGGTNTEAFF
cdr3_nt: TGCGCCAGCAGCCATAGGGGTGGGACGAACACTGAAGCTTTCTTT

v_call: TRBV11-2
j_call: TRBJ2-3
d_call: .
clone_size: .
cdr3_aa: CASSSREAKDADTQYF
cdr3_nt: TGTGCCAGCAGTTCCAGAGAGGCGAAGGACGCAGATACGCAGTATTTT

v_call: TRBV6-6
j_call: TRBJ2-3
d_call: .
clone_size: .
cdr3_aa: CASSYSRGGTGDTQYF
cdr3_nt: TGTGCCAGCAGTTACTCTCGCGGGGGCACCGGGGATACGCAGTATTTT

v_call: TRBV5-5
j_call: TRBJ1-1
d_call: TRBD1
clone_size: many
cdr3_aa: CASSPDGQGSMNTEAFF
cdr3_nt: TGTGCCAGCAGCCCCGATGGACAGGGAAGCATGAACACTGAAGCTTTCTTT

v_call: TRBV2
j_call: TRBJ2-3
d_call: TRBD1
clone_size: few
cdr3_aa: CASRGQGVRTDTQYF
cdr3_nt: TGTGCCAGCAGGGGACAGGGGGTGAGGACAGATACGCAGTATTTT

v_call: TRBV7-3
j_call: TRBJ1-2
d_call: TRBD1
clone_size: .
cdr3_aa: CASSVDRGNGYTF
cdr3_nt: TGTGCCAGCAGCGTTGACAGGGGGAATGGCTACACCTTC

v_call: TRBV6-6
j_call: TRBJ2-1
d_call: .
clone_size: .
cdr3_aa: CASSTPPGGQLNEQFF
cdr3_nt: TGTGCCAGCAGTACTCCACCCGGGGGACAGCTCAATGAGCAGTTCTTC

v_call: TRBV7-6
j_call: TRBJ2-7
d_call: TRBD1
clone_size: few
cdr3_aa: CASSAPGQRYEQYF
cdr3_nt: TGTGCCAGCAGCGCACCGGGACAGAGGTACGAGCAGTACTTC

v_call: TRBV15
j_call: TRBJ2-2
d_call: TRBD2
clone_size: few
cdr3_aa: CATSARGAGGNTGELFF
cdr3_nt: TGTGCCACCAGCGCCCGGGGTGCGGGGGGGAACACCGGGGAGCTGTTTTTT

v_call: TRBV7-9
j_call: TRBJ1-1
d_call: .
clone_size: few
cdr3_aa: CASSRFGGLFPTEAFF
cdr3_nt: TGTGCCAGCAGCCGTTTTGGGGGACTCTTTCCAACTGAAGCTTTCTTT

v_call: TRBV18
j_call: TRBJ2-3
d_call: TRBD1
clone_size: .
cdr3_aa: CASSQDRVMGDTQYF
cdr3_nt: TGTGCCAGCTCACAGGACAGGGTGATGGGAGATACGCAGTATTTT